These 8 T cell receptor beta chains share one sample of origin, sequenced in a study of blood T cell repertoires in COVID-19. Produced via immunoSEQ multiplex PCR; TCRdb's table is partial and in-frame only. The table lists some 89,000 clones, about 86% of them singletons. The sample consisted of peripheral blood. These receptors were taken from a human donor in a cohort sampled during active COVID-19.

The chain combines TRBV28 with TRBJ1-5, with a tentative D call TRBD1 (6 bases). CDR1 is MDHEN and CDR2 is SYDVKM in the germline V gene. V was pared by 10 bases and J by 1 base, with 14 bases between. The CDR3 spans 14 residues. In DNA form, the CDR3 reads TGTGCCATCGCCGGGACACTAAGCAATCAGCCCCAGCATTTT. Amino acids: CAIAGTLSNQPQHF. The full variable domain, with the rest looked up from reference TRBV28 and TRBJ1-5, is DVKVTQSSRYLVKRTGEKVFLECVQDMDHENMFWYRQDPGLGLRLIYFSYDVKMKEKGDIPEGYSVSREKKERFSLILESASTNQTSMYLCAIAGTLSNQPQHFGDGTRLSIL.

CDR3 sequence: CASSSLRTRGQTQYF. Written as DNA, the CDR3 is TGTGCCAGCAGTTCCCTACGAACCCGTGGGCAGACCCAGTACTTC. The V gene is TRBV11-1, the J gene TRBJ2-5, with no clear D. The CDR3 consists of 15 residues. Deletions cut 6 bases from V and 6 bases from J, with 20 bases between. Germline CDR1 and CDR2: SGHAT and FQDESV (reference sequence).

The chain couples TRBV24-1 to TRBJ2-5; weak D call: TRBD2 (7 bases). The CDR3 has 15 residues. The V end lost 2 bases, the J end lost 5 bases, and 14 bases lay between the germline ends. The germline gives CDR1 KGHDR, CDR2 SFDVKD. The chain's CDR3 is CATSDSTGGLETQYF. In DNA, the CDR3 is TGTGCCACCAGTGATTCCACCGGGGGGCTGGAGACCCAGTACTTC.

This chain uses TRBV19 with TRBJ1-1; D not certain. The CDR3 length is 13 residues. The V end lost 3 bases, the J end lost 6 bases, and 11 bases lay between the germline ends. Germline CDR1 and CDR2: LNHDA and SQIVND (reference sequence). CDR3 in amino acids: CASSIGRLSEAFF. The CDR3 nucleotides are TGTGCCAGTAGTATTGGGAGGTTGTCTGAAGCTTTCTTT. Together with reference TRBV19 and TRBJ1-1, the CDR3 gives the full variable domain: DGGITQSPKYLFRKEGQNVTLSCEQNLNHDAMYWYRQDPGQGLRLIYYSQIVNDFQKGDIAEGYSVSREKKESFPLTVTSAQKNPTAFYLCASSIGRLSEAFFGQGTRLTVV.

The chain is built from TRBV10-2 and TRBJ2-2, with 7 bases identical to TRBD2. Trimming removed 4 bases from V and 2 bases from J; junction bases left unmatched: 7. Germline lookup yields CDR1 WSHSY and CDR2 SAAADI. The CDR3 covers 16 residues. The CDR3 region is CASSVASGINTGELFF. The CDR3 DNA sequence: TGCGCCAGCAGTGTGGCTAGCGGAATCAACACCGGGGAGCTGTTTTTT.

The V call is TRBV5-1, the J call TRBJ1-1; TRBD1 is a possible D gene (6 bases). Germline-derived CDR1 and CDR2 are SGHRS and YFSETQ. The V end lost 0 bases, the J end lost 7 bases, and 13 bases lay between the germline ends. The CDR3 runs to 14 residues. This CDR3 is CASSLGGTPVEAFF. CDR3 nucleotide sequence: TGCGCCAGCAGCTTGGGGGGGACACCCGTTGAAGCTTTCTTT.

This CDR3 reads CASRAGTIAFSNQPQHF. The DNA for the CDR3 is TGTGCCAGCAGGGCCGGGACTATCGCGTTTAGCAATCAGCCCCAGCATTTT. The rearrangement links TRBV6-4 to TRBJ1-5, with D maybe TRBD1 (5 bases). CDR3 size: 17 residues. Trimming pared 6 bases from V and 0 bases from J, leaving 18 bases between. Germline V lookup: CDR1 MRHNA, CDR2 SNTAGT.

J is TRBJ1-4 and V is TRBV19, with D possibly being TRBD1 (5 bases). The length of the CDR3 is 14 residues. V was shortened by 9 bases and J by 6 bases, with 17 bases between the two germline ends. Germline V gene lookup returns CDR1 LNHDA and CDR2 SQIVND (reference sequence). In DNA form, the CDR3 reads TGTGCCAGCCGTGTTGTGGGGGGAGATGAAAAACTGTTTTTT. Protein: CASRVVGGDEKLFF.